This T cell receptor (beta chain) comes out of a study of cytomegalovirus exposure and HLA in healthy donors. Study overall: From HLA-typed donors, an early data release held some 91 million unique TCRs. The study, taken as a whole, reports: HLA restriction was apparent for most CMV-associated TCR beta chains in a later analysis. It has been reported that TCR beta sequences accurately predicted the HLA-A and HLA-B alleles of most subjects. Some V segments (TRBV6-2 and TRBV6-3 among them) were excluded as indistinguishable.

Losses at the gene ends were 1 base for V and 4 bases for J; bases not matched to a gene: 7. This CDR3 has 17 residues. CDR1 and CDR2 from the germline V gene are SGDLS and YYNGEE. Note on this clone: The antigen is not known.

Researchers ran the PCR with 60 Vbeta and 13 Jbeta primers. Here immunoSEQ multiplex PCR was the method, and the copy in TCRdb shows in-frame clones only, minus some. The repertoire holds around 120,000 clones, with more than 70% as singletons. This receptor was taken from a man over 45 in good health and CMV-seropositive. The V call is TRBV9, the J call TRBJ2-1; 11 bases align to TRBD2. The sequenced sample was PBMCs. CDR3 sequence reads: CASSVSPGTSGYNEQFF. CDR3 nucleotide sequence: TGTGCCAGCAGCGTATCTCCCGGGACTAGCGGTTACAATGAGCAGTTCTTC.